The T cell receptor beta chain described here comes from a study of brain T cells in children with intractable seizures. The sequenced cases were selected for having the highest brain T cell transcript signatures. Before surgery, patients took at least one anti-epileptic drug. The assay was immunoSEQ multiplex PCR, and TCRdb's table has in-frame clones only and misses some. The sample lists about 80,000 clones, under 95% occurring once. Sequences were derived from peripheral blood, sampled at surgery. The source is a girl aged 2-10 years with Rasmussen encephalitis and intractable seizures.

CDR3 loop: CASSKEPHLGTQYF. The CDR3 DNA is TGTGCCAGCAGCAAAGAACCCCACCTTGGGACCCAGTACTTC. The V gene is TRBV21-1, the J gene TRBJ2-5. TRBV21-1 is termed a pseudogene. The CDR3 sequence is 14 residues long.